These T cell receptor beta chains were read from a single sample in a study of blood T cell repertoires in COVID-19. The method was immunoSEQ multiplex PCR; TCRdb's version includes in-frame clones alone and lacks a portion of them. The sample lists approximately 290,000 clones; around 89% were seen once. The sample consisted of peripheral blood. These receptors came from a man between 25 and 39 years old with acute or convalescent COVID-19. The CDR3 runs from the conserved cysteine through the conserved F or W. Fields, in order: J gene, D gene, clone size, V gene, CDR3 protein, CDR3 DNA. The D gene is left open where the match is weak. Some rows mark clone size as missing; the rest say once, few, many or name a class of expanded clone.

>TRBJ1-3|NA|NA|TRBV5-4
CASSREATGNTIYF
TGTGCCAGCAGCCGAGAAGCGACTGGAAACACCATATATTTT
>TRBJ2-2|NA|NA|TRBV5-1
CASSKTGLRAGELFF
TGCGCCAGCAGCAAAACAGGGTTGCGCGCCGGGGAGCTGTTTTTT
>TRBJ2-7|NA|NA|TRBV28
CASSSGTYEQYF
TGTGCCAGCAGTTCCGGGACCTACGAGCAGTACTTC
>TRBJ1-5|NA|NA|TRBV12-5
CASGLDSSPQHF
TGTGCTAGTGGTTTGGACTCGTCACCCCAGCATTTT
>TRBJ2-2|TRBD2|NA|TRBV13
CASSFTSGNTGELFF
TGTGCCAGCAGCTTTACTAGCGGTAACACCGGGGAGCTGTTTTTT
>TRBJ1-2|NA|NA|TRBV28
CASSDLRTAYGYTF
TGTGCCAGCAGTGATCTAAGGACAGCGTATGGCTACACCTTC
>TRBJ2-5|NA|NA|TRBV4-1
CASSQSTTGGLETQYF
TGCGCCAGCAGCCAATCCACCACAGGTGGGCTTGAGACCCAGTACTTC
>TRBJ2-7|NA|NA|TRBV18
CASSPGQSYEQYF
TGTGCCAGCTCACCTGGACAGAGCTACGAGCAGTACTTC
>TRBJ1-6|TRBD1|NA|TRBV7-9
CASSLSDRNSPLHF
TGTGCCAGCAGCCTTTCGGACAGGAATTCACCCCTCCACTTT
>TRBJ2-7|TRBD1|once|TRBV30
CAWTRGGTGYEQYF
TGTGCCTGGACCCGAGGTGGGACAGGCTACGAGCAGTACTTC
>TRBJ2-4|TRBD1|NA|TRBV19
CASSRTGYLGNIQYF
TGTGCCAGTAGTAGGACAGGATACCTGGGAAACATTCAGTACTTC
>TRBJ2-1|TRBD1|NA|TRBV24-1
CATSDAVRGYEQFF
TGTGCCACCAGTGATGCCGTCAGGGGGTATGAGCAGTTCTTC
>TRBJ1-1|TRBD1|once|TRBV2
CASRPRQGYTEAFF
TGTGCCAGCAGACCCAGACAGGGTTATACTGAAGCTTTCTTT
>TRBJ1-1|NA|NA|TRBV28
CASSSLGANTEAFF
TGTGCCAGCAGTTCTTTGGGGGCGAACACTGAAGCTTTCTTT
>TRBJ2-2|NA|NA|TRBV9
CASSGGANTGELFF
TGTGCCAGCAGCGGGGGGGCGAACACCGGGGAGCTGTTTTTT
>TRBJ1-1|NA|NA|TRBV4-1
CASSQLTGTMNTEAFF
TGCGCCAGCAGCCAATTAACCGGGACAATGAACACTGAAGCTTTCTTT
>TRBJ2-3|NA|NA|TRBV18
CASSPRLTSTDTQYF
TGTGCCAGCTCACCACGGTTGACTTCCACAGATACGCAGTATTTT
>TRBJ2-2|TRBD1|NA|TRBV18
CASSRIAGTATNTGELFF
TGTGCCAGCTCACGAATTGCCGGGACAGCCACGAACACCGGGGAGCTGTTTTTT
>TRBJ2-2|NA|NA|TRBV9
CASSGVGNTGELFF
TGTGCCAGCAGCGGTGTCGGGAACACCGGGGAGCTGTTTTTT
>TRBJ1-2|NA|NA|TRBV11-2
CASSLGGGGNYGYTF
TGTGCCAGCAGCTTAGGGGGAGGCGGAAACTATGGCTACACCTTC
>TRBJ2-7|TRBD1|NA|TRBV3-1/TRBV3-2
CASSPPESRTGASKRGEQYF
TGTGCCAGCAGCCCACCCGAAAGCCGGACAGGGGCATCCAAAAGGGGCGAGCAGTACTTC
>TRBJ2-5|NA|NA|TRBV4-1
CASSLGGSDQETQYF
TGCGCCAGCAGCCTTGGGGGGAGCGACCAAGAGACCCAGTACTTC
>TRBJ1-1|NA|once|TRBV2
CASSDGTLNTEAFF
TGTGCCAGCAGTGATGGGACATTGAACACTGAAGCTTTCTTT
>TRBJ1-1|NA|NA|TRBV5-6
CAVSQGLNTEAFF
TGTGCCGTTAGTCAGGGCCTGAACACTGAAGCTTTCTTT
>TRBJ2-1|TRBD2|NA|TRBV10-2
CASSGLEGYNEQFF
TGCGCCAGCAGCGGACTAGAAGGCTACAATGAGCAGTTCTTC
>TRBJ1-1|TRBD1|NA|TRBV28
CATKGSGQKNTEAFF
TGTGCCACCAAAGGTTCGGGACAGAAGAACACTGAAGCTTTCTTT
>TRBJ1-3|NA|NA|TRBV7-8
CASSFKRSGNTIYF
TGTGCCAGCAGCTTTAAGCGCTCTGGAAACACCATATATTTT
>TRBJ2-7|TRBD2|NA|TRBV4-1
CASSQETSGGAGAYEQYF
TGCGCCAGCAGCCAAGAGACTAGCGGGGGGGCTGGGGCCTACGAGCAGTACTTC
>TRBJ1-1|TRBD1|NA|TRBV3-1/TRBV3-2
CASSHLWTGPTEAFF
TGTGCCAGCAGCCACCTTTGGACAGGGCCTACTGAAGCTTTCTTT
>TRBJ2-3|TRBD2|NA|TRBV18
CASSPPLAGSDTQYF
TGTGCCAGCTCACCACCTTTAGCGGGGTCAGATACGCAGTATTTT
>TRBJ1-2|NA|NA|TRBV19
CATSTNGYTF
TGTGCCACCTCTACGAATGGCTACACCTTC